One T cell receptor beta chain is described in this entry. Antigen unknown. CD4+ T cells specific for antigen were expanded with viral peptide pools by the ViraFEST assay before sequencing. On day 10 of culture, CD4+ T cells were separated out. Half-medium changes using IL-2 medium occurred on days 3 and 7. This record belongs to a study of vaccination effects on CD4 cells after COVID-19. Study context: Two-dose BNT162b2 or mRNA-1273 vaccination was given to participants.

Clones were sequenced by immunoSEQ multiplex PCR, and TCRdb holds only the in-frame ones, with some missing. Of tens of thousands of clones detected, 75% to 90% appear once; the ten largest clones hold roughly 2.2%. General observations from the study: Healthy vaccine recipients' vaccine-induced clones were almost all SARS-CoV-2 mono-reactive.

The V segment lost 4 bases and the J segment 0 bases; nucleotides outside the gene matches: 12. CDR3 length: 18 amino acids. Germline loops: CDR1 SGDLS, CDR2 YYNGEE. The V call is TRBV9, the J call TRBJ2-2; 7 nucleotides line up with TRBD2. The source of this sequence is a human donor who received a COVID-19 vaccine. The sample was CD4+ T cells from PBMCs cultured with HCoV-229E spike peptides, taken before COVID-19 vaccination. The CDR3 DNA reads TGTGCCAGCAGCCTAAAGTTGGTAGCGGGTACGAACACCGGGGAGCTGTTTTTT. This codes for CASSLKLVAGTNTGELFF. Complete variable domain (other parts from reference TRBV9 and TRBJ2-2): DSGVTQTPKHLITATGQRVTLRCSPRSGDLSVYWYQQSLDQGLQFLIQYYNGEERAKGNILERFSAQQFPDLHSELNLSSLELGDSALYFCASSLKLVAGTNTGELFFGEGSRLTVL.